One T cell receptor beta chain is described in this entry. This clonotype was seen repeatedly, ten times or more. What antigen it recognizes has not been identified. Base qualities are not provided; no much larger clone lies one nucleotide away. The data derive from a study of breast tumors, draining lymph nodes, adjacent tissues (dated by TCRdb to about 2016). For the wider study: The study compared TCR beta repertoires across tumor, adjacent nontumor tissue and axillary lymph nodes from breast cancer patients. The study was designed to assess the relationships and possible T-cell exchange between tumor, surrounding tissue and draining lymph node repertoires in human breast cancer.

The CDR3 numbers 13 residues from cysteine through phenylalanine. Here the CDR3 DNA is all that survives: 39 bases in frame from base 1. V was cut back by 4 bases and J by 8 bases, leaving a gap of 16 bases between them. Per the germline V gene (reference sequence), DFQATT is the CDR1 and SNEGSKA is the CDR2. The axillary draining lymph nodes of breast cancer patients were the source of the lymph node samples. Here is what the overall study found, with its caveats: Tumors showed preferential V and J gene usage, and their T-cell repertoire diversity fell below that of lymph nodes yet above that of nontumor tissue. Tumor and nontumor tissue repertoires were found to be significantly more similar in luminal-like than in basal-like breast cancer. The data were considered consistent with the idea that most tumor T cells come from the lymph node and then expand in tumor tissue. Rather than being directly demonstrated, the conclusion that tumor T cells originate in lymph nodes was presented as consistent with a hypothesis.

These reads were obtained on an Illumina HiSeq 2000. TCR beta chain libraries were generated by multiplex PCR amplification. The amplified TCR beta chain products were analyzed by high-throughput sequencing. The public reads were reprocessed in TCRdb via fastp at Q25 and MiXCR, keeping in-frame beta chains. CDR3 protein duplicates are merged, each entry listing the most common genes and DNA. The sample profile shows more than 100,000 distinct CDR3 sequences; around 24% of them were found once. About 2.6% of the sample comes from the top ten. The clonotype comes from a female donor with breast cancer. Some clones in this sample may be carry-over from other donors' samples. The source material was axillary lymph node tissue. The V and J genes are TRBV20-1 and TRBJ2-3; the D gene cannot be resolved reliably. The nucleotide sequence is TGCAGTGCTATTAACCCGGGTCGTGTTACGCAGTATTTT. Translated, it gives CSAINPGRVTQYF.